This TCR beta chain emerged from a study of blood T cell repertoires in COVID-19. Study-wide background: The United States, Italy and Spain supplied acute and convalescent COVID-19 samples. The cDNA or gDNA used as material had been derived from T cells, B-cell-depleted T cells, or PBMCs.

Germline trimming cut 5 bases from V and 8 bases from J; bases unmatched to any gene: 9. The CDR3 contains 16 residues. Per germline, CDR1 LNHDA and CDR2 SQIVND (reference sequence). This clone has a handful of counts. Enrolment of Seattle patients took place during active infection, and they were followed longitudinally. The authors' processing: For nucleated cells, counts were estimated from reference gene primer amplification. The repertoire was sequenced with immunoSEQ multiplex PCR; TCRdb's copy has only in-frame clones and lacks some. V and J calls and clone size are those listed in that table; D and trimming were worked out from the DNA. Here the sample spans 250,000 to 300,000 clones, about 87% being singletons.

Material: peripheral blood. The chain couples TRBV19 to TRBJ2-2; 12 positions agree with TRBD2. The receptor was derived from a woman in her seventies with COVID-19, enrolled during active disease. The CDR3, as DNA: TGTGCCAGTAGTCCCCGACTAGCGGGAGCTCTAGGGGAGCTGTTTTTT. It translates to CASSPRLAGALGELFF.